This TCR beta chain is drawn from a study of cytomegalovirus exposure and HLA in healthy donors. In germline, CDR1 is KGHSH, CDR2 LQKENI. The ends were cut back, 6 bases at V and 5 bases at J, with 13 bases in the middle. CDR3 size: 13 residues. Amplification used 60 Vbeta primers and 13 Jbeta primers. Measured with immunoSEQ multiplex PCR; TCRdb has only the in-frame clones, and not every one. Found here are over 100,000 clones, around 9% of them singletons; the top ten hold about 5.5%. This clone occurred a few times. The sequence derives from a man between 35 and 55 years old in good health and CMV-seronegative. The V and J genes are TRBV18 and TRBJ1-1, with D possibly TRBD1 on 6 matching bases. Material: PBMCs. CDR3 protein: CASSQQGDTEAFF. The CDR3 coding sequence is TGTGCCAGCTCTCAACAGGGTGATACTGAAGCTTTCTTT.